The 19 T cell receptor beta chains listed next were all sequenced from one sample in a study of T cells after yellow fever vaccination. TCRdb analysed the 5' RACE reads with MiXCR anew, one entry per CDR3 protein. The table includes a few hundred thousand distinct CDR3 sequences, around 6.8% detected once. Specimen: PBMCs, collected approximately 47 days after the first yellow fever vaccination. Every receptor here comes from a man between 18 and 35 years old who received the YFV17D yellow fever vaccine.

The J gene is TRBJ2-7, the V gene TRBV7-2; 8 nucleotides line up with TRBD2. This CDR3 has 13 residues. The V segment lost 5 bases and the J segment 7 bases; nucleotides outside the gene matches: 7. Germline CDR1 and CDR2: SGHTA and FQGNSA. The CDR3 bases are TGTGCCAGCAGCACCCGGGGGGGACGAGAGCAGTACGTC. Protein sequence: CASSTRGGREQYV.

The chain employs TRBV5-1 and TRBJ2-2; the match to TRBD1 covers 7 bases. Losses at the gene ends were 6 bases for V and 4 bases for J; bases not matched to a gene: 6. This CDR3 has 14 residues. Germline CDR1 SGHRS, CDR2 YFSETQ. The DNA for the CDR3 is TGCGCCAGCAACAAGGGGGCAGGCACCGGGGAGCTGTTTTTT. As protein: CASNKGAGTGELFF.

This clonotype was counted at least ten times. The J gene is TRBJ2-7, the V gene TRBV5-6, with D perhaps assigned TRBD1 or TRBD2 (5 bases each). The V gene lost 5 bases and the J gene lost 2 bases, with 14 bases spanning the gap. Germline V gene sequence: CDR1 SGHDT, CDR2 YYEEEE. The CDR3 covers 14 residues. CDR3 region: CASSFRDVAYEQYF. The CDR3 DNA reads as TGTGCCAGCAGTTTCCGGGACGTCGCCTACGAGCAGTACTTC.

This clonotype showed up many times. J is TRBJ2-7 and V is TRBV10-3, with D perhaps matching TRBD1 (6 bases). The V end was cut by 0 bases, the J end by 1 base, with 13 bases between. CDR3 length equals 16 residues. Germline assignment: CDR1 ENHRY and CDR2 SYGVKD. CDR3 nucleotide sequence: TGTGCCATCAGTGAGTCACCCATCGGACAGTCCTACGAGCAGTACTTC. Protein: CAISESPIGQSYEQYF.

This clonotype occurred a few times. The rearrangement uses TRBV20-1 and TRBJ2-3; D ambiguous. Germline CDR1 reads DFQATT; CDR2 reads SNEGSKA (reference sequence). The CDR3 runs 15 residues. The germline V and J ends were trimmed by 0 bases and 2 bases, with 12 bases remaining between them. This CDR3 is CSARERYDATDTQYF. As DNA, the CDR3 is TGCAGTGCTAGAGAGCGGTATGATGCCACAGATACGCAGTATTTT.

This clonotype has just a few counts. The genes are TRBV29-1 and TRBJ2-1, with 7 bases matching TRBD2. With 8 bases clipped from V and 4 bases from J, the junction kept 11 bases outside the gene matches. This CDR3 has 14 residues. Germline CDR1 reads SQVTM; CDR2 reads ANQGSEA. CDR3 residues: CSSSGSSGYNEQFF. The CDR3 nucleotides are TGCAGCTCATCAGGGAGTAGCGGGTACAATGAGCAGTTCTTC.

The chain is built from TRBV29-1 and TRBJ2-5, with a possible D match to TRBD1 (5 bases). The CDR3 has 13 residues. V lost 4 bases and J 5 bases, leaving 14 bases between the germline ends. Germline values: CDR1 SQVTM, CDR2 ANQGSEA. DNA for the CDR3: TGCAGCGTTGTCCGCAGGGCAATCGAGACCCAGTACTTC. This translates into CSVVRRAIETQYF.

V is TRBV28 and J is TRBJ2-7; either TRBD1 or TRBD2 may fit D (5 bases each). CDR1 is MDHEN and CDR2 is SYDVKM in the germline V gene. This CDR3 spans 14 amino acids. Trimming cost V 9 bases and J 3 bases, with 18 bases left between them. In nucleotides, the CDR3 is TGTGCCAGTACCCCAGGGACGGCGGTCTACGAGCAGTACGTC. Protein: CASTPGTAVYEQYV.

The chain links TRBV6-5 to TRBJ2-2; 8 bases agree with TRBD2. Germline V lookup: CDR1 MNHEY, CDR2 SVGAGI. V shed 2 bases and J 2 bases; nucleotides not matched to a gene: 10. This CDR3 has 18 residues. The CDR3, as DNA: TGTGCCAGCAGTTACACACAGGAGCGGGGGCCCAACACCGGGGAGCTGTTTTTT. Protein product: CASSYTQERGPNTGELFF.

V gene TRBV4-3 combines with J gene TRBJ2-3; TRBD1 agrees at 9 bases. The germline CDR1 and CDR2 sequences are LGHNA and YSLEER. V was pared by 6 bases and J by 3 bases, with 19 bases of the junction left unmatched. The CDR3 runs 19 residues. The CDR3 region has the DNA TGCGCCAGCAGACCTGGACAGGGGAGGGCAATGGGCACTACAGATACGCAGTATTTT. Translation gives CASRPGQGRAMGTTDTQYF.

This clonotype was seen a few times. The CDR3 nucleotides read TGTGCCAGCAGCGTAGCCACTACGCAGTATTTT. Translated: CASSVATTQYF. This chain joins TRBV9 and TRBJ2-3; D gene ambiguous. The CDR3 runs to 11 residues. CDR1 and CDR2 (germline): SGDLS, YYNGEE. The V end lost 0 bases, the J end lost 8 bases, and 4 bases lay between the germline ends. Using reference TRBV9 and TRBJ2-3 for the parts outside the CDR3, the full variable domain is DSGVTQTPKHLITATGQRVTLRCSPRSGDLSVYWYQQSLDQGLQFLIQYYNGEERAKGNILERFSAQQFPDLHSELNLSSLELGDSALYFCASSVATTQYFGPGTRLTVL.

The rearrangement links TRBV5-4 to TRBJ1-1; the D gene is possibly TRBD1 (6 bases). Trimming took off 4 bases at V and 8 bases at J, with 18 bases between the two ends. CDR1 is SGHNT and CDR2 is YYREEE in the germline V gene (reference sequence). The CDR3 has 14 residues. In DNA form, the CDR3 reads TGTGCCAGCAGCAACAGTTCAGGGGCGGCCGAAGCTTTCTTT. Amino acids: CASSNSSGAAEAFF. Complete variable domain (other parts from reference TRBV5-4 and TRBJ1-1): ETGVTQSPTHLIKTRGQQVTLRCSSQSGHNTVSWYQQALGQGPQFIFQYYREEENGRGNFPPRFSGLQFPNYSSELNVNALELDDSALYLCASSNSSGAAEAFFGQGTRLTVV.

This clonotype was picked up many times. The CDR3 region has the DNA TGTGCCAGCAGTCGACAGGTTGAGCAGTTCTTC. Translation gives CASSRQVEQFF. The J gene is TRBJ2-1, the V gene TRBV5-6; tentatively, D is TRBD1 (6 bases). Per the germline V gene, CDR1 is SGHDT and CDR2 is YYEEEE. This CDR3 is built from 11 residues. V was trimmed by 5 bases and J by 9 bases, leaving 9 bases between them. Based on the CDR3 plus reference TRBV5-6 and TRBJ2-1, the full variable domain is DAGVTQSPTHLIKTRGQQVTLRCSPKSGHDTVSWYQQALGQGPQFIFQYYEEEERQRGNFPDRFSGHQFPNYSSELNVNALLLGDSALYLCASSRQVEQFFGPGTRLTVL.

The sample holds a few counts of this clonotype. The V gene is TRBV5-8, the J gene TRBJ1-6; D remains ambiguous. The germline V and J ends were trimmed by 0 bases and 14 bases, with 3 bases remaining between them. Germline CDR1 reads SGHTS; CDR2 reads YDEGEE. The CDR3 consists of 10 residues. CDR3: CASSLETLHF. In nucleotides, the CDR3 is TGTGCCAGCAGCTTGGAGACCCTCCACTTT.

Of note for this clonotype: With a much larger clone just one base away, this may be a read error. The rearrangement links TRBV12-3 or TRBV12-4 to TRBJ2-3, with 8 bases matching TRBD2. This CDR3 has 15 amino acids. V was pared by 8 bases and J by 8 bases, with 15 bases of the junction left unmatched. The CDR3 DNA is TGTGCCAGCGGGCCGTGGGGACTAGTGAGTGGTACGCAGTATTTT. Amino acids: CASGPWGLVSGTQYF.

The chain's CDR3 is CASSQWRTSRVPGELFF. Here the CDR3 DNA reads TGTGCCAGCAGCCAATGGCGAACCTCCAGGGTCCCCGGGGAGCTGTTTTTT. This chain uses TRBV14 with TRBJ2-2, with D possibly matching TRBD1 (5 bases). The CDR3 runs to 17 residues. Germline V CDR1 and CDR2: SGHDN, FVKESK. Trimming took 2 bases from V and 6 from J, leaving 19 bases between them. The full variable domain, rest sourced from reference TRBV14 and TRBJ2-2, is EAGVTQFPSHSVIEKGQTVTLRCDPISGHDNLYWYRRVMGKEIKFLLHFVKESKQDESGMPNNRFLAERTGGTYSTLKVQPAELEDSGVYFCASSQWRTSRVPGELFFGEGSRLTVL.

The CDR3 DNA follows: TGTGCCAGCAGCATCTTTAGAACCGGGACTAGCGGGGATACGCAGTATTTT. Translated: CASSIFRTGTSGDTQYF. This chain uses TRBV9 with TRBJ2-3, with 12 bases that match TRBD2. Germline lookup yields CDR1 SGDLS and CDR2 YYNGEE. Trimming at V came to 4 bases and at J to 6 bases, leaving 12 bases not matched to a gene. This CDR3 spans 17 amino acids.

The chain couples TRBV7-3 to TRBJ2-2; tentative D call: TRBD2 (5 bases). In germline, CDR1 is SGHTA, CDR2 FQGTGA. With 5 bases removed from V and 0 bases from J, the gap between germline ends came to 16 bases. The CDR3 is made up of 17 amino acids. DNA of the CDR3: TGTGCCAGCAGCCCGACGATGCTAGCCACGAACACCGGGGAGCTGTTTTTT. This codes for CASSPTMLATNTGELFF.

The chain links TRBV6-5 to TRBJ2-5; 10 bases align to TRBD1. The germline gives CDR1 MNHEY, CDR2 SVGAGI. After removal of 4 bases from V and 5 bases from J, the junction contained 7 bases not matched to a gene. There are 15 residues in the CDR3. CDR3 coding DNA: TGTGCCAGCAGTTCCCCGACAGGGGGCAAGGAGACCCAGTACTTC. Protein product: CASSSPTGGKETQYF.